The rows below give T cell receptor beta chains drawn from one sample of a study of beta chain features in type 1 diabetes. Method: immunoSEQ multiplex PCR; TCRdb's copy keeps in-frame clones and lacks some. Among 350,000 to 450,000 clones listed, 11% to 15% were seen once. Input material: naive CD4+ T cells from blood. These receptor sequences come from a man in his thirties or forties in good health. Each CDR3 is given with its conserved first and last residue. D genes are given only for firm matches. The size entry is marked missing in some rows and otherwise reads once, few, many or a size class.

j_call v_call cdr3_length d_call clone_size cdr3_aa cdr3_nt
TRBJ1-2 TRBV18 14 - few CASTRDRLNYGYTF TGTGCCAGTACTCGGGACCGCCTAAACTATGGCTACACCTTC
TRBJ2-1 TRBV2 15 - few CASSEEGGAGNEQFF TGTGCCAGCAGTGAAGAAGGGGGCGCGGGGAATGAGCAGTTCTTC
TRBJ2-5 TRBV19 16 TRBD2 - CASSIRGGSFQETQYF TGTGCCAGTAGTATACGGGGAGGGAGCTTCCAAGAGACCCAGTACTTC
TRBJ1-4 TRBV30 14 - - CAWRDIATNEKLFF TGTGCCTGGAGAGACATTGCAACTAATGAAAAACTGTTTTTT
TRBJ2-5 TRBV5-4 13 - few CASSLRHGETQYF TGTGCCAGCAGCTTGAGACATGGAGAGACCCAGTACTTC
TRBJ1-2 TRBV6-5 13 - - CASSRSLRTGYTF TGTGCCAGCAGTCGCAGCTTAAGGACTGGCTACACCTTC
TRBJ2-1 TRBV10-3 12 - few CAISEEVGEQFF TGTGCCATCAGTGAGGAGGTGGGTGAGCAGTTCTTC
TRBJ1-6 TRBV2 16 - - CASSEASHTFNSPLHF TGTGCCAGCAGTGAGGCGTCGCATACCTTTAATTCACCCCTCCACTTT
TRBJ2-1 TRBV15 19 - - CATSREETGLVSSYNEQFF TGTGCCACCAGCAGAGAGGAAACAGGCCTGGTCTCTTCCTACAATGAGCAGTTCTTC
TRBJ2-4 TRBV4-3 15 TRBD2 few CASSQTAGGQGIQYF TGCGCCAGCAGCCAAACTGCGGGGGGGCAAGGCATTCAGTACTTC
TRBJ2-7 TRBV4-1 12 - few CASSQELYWQYF TGCGCCAGCAGCCAAGAATTGTACTGGCAGTACTTC
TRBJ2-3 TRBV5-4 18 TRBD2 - CASSLGTSGTLGTDTQYF TGTGCCAGCAGCCTCGGGACTAGCGGGACCCTTGGCACAGATACGCAGTATTTT
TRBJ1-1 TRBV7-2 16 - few CASSPSQAGFTTEAFF TGTGCCAGCAGCCCATCCCAGGCGGGTTTTACCACTGAAGCTTTCTTT
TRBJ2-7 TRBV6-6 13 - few CASSYSGESGQYF TGTGCCAGCAGTTACTCGGGGGAATCGGGCCAGTACTTC
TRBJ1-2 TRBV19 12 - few CASSVRQAGYTF TGTGCCAGTAGTGTCCGACAGGCCGGCTACACCTTC
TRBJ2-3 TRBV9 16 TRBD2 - CASSVGTSGSTDTQYF TGTGCCAGCAGCGTCGGGACTAGCGGGAGCACAGATACGCAGTATTTT
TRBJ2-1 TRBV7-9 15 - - CASSLLAVIQNEQFF TGTGCCAGCAGCCTATTAGCGGTAATACAAAATGAGCAGTTCTTC
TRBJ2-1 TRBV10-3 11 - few CAISLNNEQFF TGTGCCATCAGCCTCAACAATGAGCAGTTCTTC
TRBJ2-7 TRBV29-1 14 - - CSVGSHLNSYEQYF TGCAGCGTCGGTTCACACTTAAACTCCTACGAGCAGTACTTC
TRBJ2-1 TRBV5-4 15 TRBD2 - CASREGGGTYNEQFF TGTGCCAGCAGGGAAGGCGGGGGGACCTACAATGAGCAGTTCTTC
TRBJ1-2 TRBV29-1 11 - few CSVSGPYGYTF TGCAGCGTTTCCGGACCTTATGGCTACACCTTC
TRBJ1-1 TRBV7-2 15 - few CASSSRTALNTEAFF TGTGCCAGCAGCTCCAGGACAGCTTTGAACACTGAAGCTTTCTTT
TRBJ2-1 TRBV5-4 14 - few CASSLVGQYNEQFF TGTGCCAGCAGCTTGGTTGGACAGTACAATGAGCAGTTCTTC
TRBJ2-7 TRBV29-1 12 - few CSVDVESYEQYF TGCAGCGTTGATGTGGAATCCTACGAGCAGTACTTC
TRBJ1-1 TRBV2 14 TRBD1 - CASKSGTENTEAFF TGTGCCAGCAAGTCCGGGACAGAGAACACTGAAGCTTTCTTT
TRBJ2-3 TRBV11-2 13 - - CASSLAGQDTQYF TGTGCCAGCAGCTTAGCGGGCCAAGATACGCAGTATTTT
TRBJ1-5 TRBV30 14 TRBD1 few CAWSRVRGTQPQHF TGTGCCTGGAGTAGGGTCAGGGGGACTCAGCCCCAGCATTTT
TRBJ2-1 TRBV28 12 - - CASSLPGREQFF TGTGCCAGCAGTTTACCGGGGCGTGAGCAGTTCTTC
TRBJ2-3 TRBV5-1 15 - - CASSLSLGGTDTQYF TGCGCCAGCAGCTTGTCCTTAGGGGGCACAGATACGCAGTATTTT
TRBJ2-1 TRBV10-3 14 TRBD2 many CAISELAGNNEQFF TGTGCCATCAGTGAGCTAGCGGGGAACAATGAGCAGTTCTTC
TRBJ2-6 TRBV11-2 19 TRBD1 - CASSLALGTGPSGANVLTF TGTGCCAGCAGCTTAGCCCTAGGGACAGGGCCGAGTGGGGCCAACGTCCTGACTTTC
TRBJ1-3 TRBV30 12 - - CAWSLSGNTIYF TGTGCCTGGTCGCTCTCTGGAAACACCATATATTTT
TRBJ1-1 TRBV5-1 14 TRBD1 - CASSPQGANTEAFF TGCGCCAGCAGCCCCCAGGGGGCGAACACTGAAGCTTTCTTT
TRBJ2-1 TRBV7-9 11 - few CASSLPLEQFF TGTGCCAGCAGCTTGCCCCTGGAGCAGTTCTTC
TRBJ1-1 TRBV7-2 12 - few CASSYVGTEAFF TGTGCCAGCAGCTACGTGGGGACTGAAGCTTTCTTT
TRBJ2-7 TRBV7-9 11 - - CASSRDYEQYF TGTGCCAGCAGCCGGGACTACGAGCAGTACTTC
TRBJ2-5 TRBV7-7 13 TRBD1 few CASSQDRDETQYF TGTGCCAGCAGCCAAGACAGGGATGAGACCCAGTACTTC
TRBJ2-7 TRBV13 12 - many CASSPGGYEQYF TGTGCCAGCAGCCCCGGCGGCTACGAGCAGTACTTC
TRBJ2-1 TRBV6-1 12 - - CASSGQYNEQFF TGTGCCAGCTCAGGACAGTACAATGAGCAGTTCTTC
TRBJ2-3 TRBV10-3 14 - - CATSGTTSTDTQYF TGTGCCACCTCAGGGACAACTAGCACAGATACGCAGTATTTT
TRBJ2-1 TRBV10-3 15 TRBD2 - CAISGAGDVHNEQFF TGTGCCATCAGTGGAGCGGGAGATGTGCACAATGAGCAGTTCTTC
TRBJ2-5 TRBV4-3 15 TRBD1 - CASSQERTGPETQYF TGCGCCAGCAGCCAAGAACGGACAGGGCCAGAGACCCAGTACTTC
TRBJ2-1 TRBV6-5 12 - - CASTGRGDEQFF TGTGCCAGCACGGGACGGGGCGATGAGCAGTTCTTC
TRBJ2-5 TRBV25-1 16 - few CASSEFKGRLRETQYF TGTGCCAGCAGTGAATTCAAGGGACGTTTACGGGAGACCCAGTACTTC
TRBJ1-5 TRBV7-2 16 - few CASSLAQTEGNQPQHF TGTGCCAGCAGCTTAGCGCAGACAGAGGGGAATCAGCCCCAGCATTTT
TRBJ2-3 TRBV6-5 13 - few CASTPRGTDTQYF TGTGCCAGCACCCCCAGGGGCACAGATACGCAGTATTTT
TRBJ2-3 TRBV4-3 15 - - CASSQDRGNTDTQYF TGCGCCAGCAGCCAAGATCGAGGGAACACAGATACGCAGTATTTT
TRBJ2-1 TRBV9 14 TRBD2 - CASGPSGSYNEQFF TGTGCCAGCGGGCCTAGCGGGTCCTACAATGAGCAGTTCTTC
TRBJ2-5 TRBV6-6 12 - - CASSYSGETQYF TGTGCCAGCAGTTACTCTGGAGAGACCCAGTACTTC